This TCR beta chain originates from a study of blood T cells in healthy people across ages. General study results and limits: Among long-lived donors, naive CD4+ cells were more numerous and diversity higher than in aged donors. Strongly correlated with naive T cell percentage was TCR beta diversity.

In regard to this clonotype: The target antigen is unknown.

It was with a sample-barcoded 5' primer and a J-beta primer mix that a second PCR of roughly 7 to 12 cycles was run. Each CDR3 protein gets one entry after TCRdb re-called the 5' RACE reads with MiXCR. The table shows 750,000 to 950,000 distinct CDR3 sequences, with about 53% occurring only once. Germline V gives CDR1 KGHSH, CDR2 LQKENI. This CDR3 is 13 amino acids long. Between the trimmed V and J ends, which lost 8 bases and 3 bases, there was a span of 14 bases. Each sample provided at least 6 micrograms of extracted total RNA. V usage is TRBV18 and J usage is TRBJ2-7; D might be TRBD1 or TRBD2, each matching 5 bases. Sequenced sample: blood. This clonotype originated in an elderly man in good health. In nucleotides, the CDR3 is TGTGCCAGCAGCTCCAGGGAGCGCTACGAGCAGTACTTC. As protein: CASSSRERYEQYF.